The clone carrying this TCR beta chain was counted a few times. Its specificity is not known. Authors' processing steps: Junction-only sequences without quality scores were provided by ImmunoSEQ, so filtering was different. Assay: immunoSEQ multiplex PCR; the TCRdb copy retains only in-frame clones and omits some. That table supplies the V and J calls and clone size; D and trimming were determined from the DNA. The sample lists 950,000 to 1,100,000 clones; 70% to 80% were seen once. This CDR3 region has 18 residues. The germline V gene has CDR1 SQVTM and CDR2 ANQGSEA. This sample is drawn from a study of shared clonotypes between healthy human individuals. Study context: The plates for each donor numbered three CD4 naive, three CD4 memory, two CD8 naive and one CD8 memory. Study-level points and caveats: Non-shared clonotypes were found to have lower generation probabilities than the clonotypes that were shared by all four of the sorted-subset donors.

The specimen sequenced was memory CD4+ T cells sorted from blood. Subset here: CD45RA-negative fraction. This clonotype originated in a man between 18 and 35 years old in good health. The chain recombines TRBV29-1 with TRBJ2-3; D is perhaps TRBD1 (5 bases). The CDR3 DNA sequence: TGCAGTTTCGAGTACAGGCGGCCCAGGATAACTAGCACAGATACGCAGTATTTT. Its translation is CSFEYRRPRITSTDTQYF.